The clone carrying this T cell receptor beta chain was observed a single time. This record belongs to a study of shared clonotypes between healthy human individuals. Germline values: CDR1 LNHNV, CDR2 YYDKDF (reference sequence). J gave up 2 bases and V 6 bases, and 4 bases lay outside the gene matches. The CDR3 totals 15 residues. Repertoires were generated with immunoSEQ multiplex PCR, while TCRdb's copy carries only in-frame clones and drops some. The data hold around 600,000 clones, with roughly 98% observed a single time. Naive CD8 populations comprised CD45RO-negative cells positively selected for CCR7, excluding terminally differentiated effector memory CD45RA+ cells.

This chain connects TRBV15 to TRBJ2-7; 13 bases agree with TRBD2. What was sequenced was naive CD8+ T cells sorted from blood. The sequence was collected from a man aged 25-40 years in good health. As DNA, the CDR3 is TGTGCCACCAGACTCGGGACTAGCGGGGCCTACGAGCAGTACTTC. Translation gives CATRLGTSGAYEQYF.